This T cell receptor (beta chain) was recovered during a study of control samples from healthy donors and cancer patients. The data were produced by immunoSEQ multiplex PCR, yet TCRdb's version contains in-frame clones alone and is incomplete. The table has about 140,000 clones, around 90% seen once. The germline V gene has CDR1 LNHDA and CDR2 SQIVND (reference sequence). The CDR3 runs 14 residues. V gave up 5 bases and J gave up 7 bases, with 12 bases separating them. Sequencing was done on a sample of blood. The rearrangement joins TRBV19 to TRBJ1-6; possible D gene TRBD1, 5 bases. This sequence originates from a man aged 25 to 45 in good health. Written as DNA, the CDR3 is TGTGCCAGTAGTCGACAGTCTCTGAATTCACCCCTCCACTTT. This gives the protein CASSRQSLNSPLHF.